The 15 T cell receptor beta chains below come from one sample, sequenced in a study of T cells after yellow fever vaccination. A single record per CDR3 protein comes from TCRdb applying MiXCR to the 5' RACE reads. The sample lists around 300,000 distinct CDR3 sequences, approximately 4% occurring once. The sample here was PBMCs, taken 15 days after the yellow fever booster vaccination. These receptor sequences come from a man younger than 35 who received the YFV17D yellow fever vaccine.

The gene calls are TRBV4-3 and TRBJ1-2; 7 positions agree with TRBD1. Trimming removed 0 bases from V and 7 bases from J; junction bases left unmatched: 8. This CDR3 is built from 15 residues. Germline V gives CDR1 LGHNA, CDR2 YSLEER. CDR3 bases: TGCGCCAGCAGCCAAGAACTACAGGGGTCGGGTGGCTACACCTTC. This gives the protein CASSQELQGSGGYTF.

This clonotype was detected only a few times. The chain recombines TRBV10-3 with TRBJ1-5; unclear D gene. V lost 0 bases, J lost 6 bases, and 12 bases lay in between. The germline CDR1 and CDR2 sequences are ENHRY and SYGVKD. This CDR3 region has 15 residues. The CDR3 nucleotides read TGTGCCATCAGTGAGTCGACCTCGGGAGGTCAGCCCCAGCATTTT. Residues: CAISESTSGGQPQHF.

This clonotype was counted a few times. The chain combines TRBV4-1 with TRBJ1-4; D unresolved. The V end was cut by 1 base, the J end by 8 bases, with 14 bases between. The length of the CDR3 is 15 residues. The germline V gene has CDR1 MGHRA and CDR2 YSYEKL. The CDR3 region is CASSQAVTPGEKLFF. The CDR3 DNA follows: TGCGCCAGCAGCCAAGCAGTAACTCCCGGCGAAAAACTGTTTTTT.

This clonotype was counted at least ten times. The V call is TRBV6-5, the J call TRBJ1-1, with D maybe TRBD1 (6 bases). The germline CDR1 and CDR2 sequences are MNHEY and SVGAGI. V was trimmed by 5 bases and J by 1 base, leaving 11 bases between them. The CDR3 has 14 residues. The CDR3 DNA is TGTGCCAGCAGTCCACCGACAGGGAACACTGAAGCTTTCTTT. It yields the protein CASSPPTGNTEAFF.

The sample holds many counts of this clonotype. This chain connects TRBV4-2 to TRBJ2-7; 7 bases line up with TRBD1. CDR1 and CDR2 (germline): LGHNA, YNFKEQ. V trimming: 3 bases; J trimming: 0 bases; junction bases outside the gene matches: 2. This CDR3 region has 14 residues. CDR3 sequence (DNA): TGTGCCAGCAGCCAGAGACAGGGCTCCTACGAGCAGTACGTC. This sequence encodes CASSQRQGSYEQYV.

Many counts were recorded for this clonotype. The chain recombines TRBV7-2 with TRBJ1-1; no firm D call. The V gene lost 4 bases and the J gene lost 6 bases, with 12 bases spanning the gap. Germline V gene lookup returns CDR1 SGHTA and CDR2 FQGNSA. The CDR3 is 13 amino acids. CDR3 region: CASSSQRTAEAFF. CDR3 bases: TGTGCCAGCAGCTCCCAACGTACGGCTGAAGCTTTCTTT. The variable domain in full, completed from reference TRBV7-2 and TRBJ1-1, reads GAGVSQSPSNKVTEKGKDVELRCDPISGHTALYWYRQSLGQGLEFLIYFQGNSAPDKSGLPSDRFSAERTGGSVSTLTIQRTQQEDSAVYLCASSSQRTAEAFFGQGTRLTVV.

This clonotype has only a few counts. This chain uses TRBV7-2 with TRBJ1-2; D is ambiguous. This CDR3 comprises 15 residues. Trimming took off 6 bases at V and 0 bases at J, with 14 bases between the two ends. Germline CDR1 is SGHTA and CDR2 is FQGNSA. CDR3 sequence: CASSYYPGANYGYTF. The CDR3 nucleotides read TGTGCCAGCAGTTACTACCCAGGCGCTAACTATGGCTACACCTTC. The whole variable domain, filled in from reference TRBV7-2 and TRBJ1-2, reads GAGVSQSPSNKVTEKGKDVELRCDPISGHTALYWYRQSLGQGLEFLIYFQGNSAPDKSGLPSDRFSAERTGGSVSTLTIQRTQQEDSAVYLCASSYYPGANYGYTFGSGTRLTVV.

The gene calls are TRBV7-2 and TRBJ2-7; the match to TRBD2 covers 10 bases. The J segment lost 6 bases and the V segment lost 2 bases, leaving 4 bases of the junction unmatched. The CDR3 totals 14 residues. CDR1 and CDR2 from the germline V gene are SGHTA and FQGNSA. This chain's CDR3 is CASSLLAGVSEQYV. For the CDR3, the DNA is TGTGCCAGCAGCTTACTAGCGGGGGTAAGCGAGCAGTACGTC.

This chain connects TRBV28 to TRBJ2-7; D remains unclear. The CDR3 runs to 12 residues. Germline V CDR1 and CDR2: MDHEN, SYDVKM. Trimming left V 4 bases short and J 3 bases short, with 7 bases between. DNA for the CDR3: TGTGCCAGCAGTTCCATGGGCTACGAGCAGTACGTC. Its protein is CASSSMGYEQYV.

The CDR3 DNA reads as TGTGCCAGCAGCCAAAGCGGGGGGGAAGAGACCCAGTACTTC. Translating gives CASSQSGGEETQYF. The genes are TRBV12-3 or TRBV12-4 and TRBJ2-5, with 10 bases that match TRBD2. V dropped 6 bases and J dropped 3; count of bases not matched to a gene: 4. The CDR3 length is 14 residues.

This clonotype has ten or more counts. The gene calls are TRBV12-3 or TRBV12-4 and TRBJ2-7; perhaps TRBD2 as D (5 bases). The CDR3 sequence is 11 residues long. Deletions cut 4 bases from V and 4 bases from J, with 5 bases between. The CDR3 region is CASSWRYEQYF. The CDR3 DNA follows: TGTGCCAGCAGTTGGAGGTACGAGCAGTACTTC.

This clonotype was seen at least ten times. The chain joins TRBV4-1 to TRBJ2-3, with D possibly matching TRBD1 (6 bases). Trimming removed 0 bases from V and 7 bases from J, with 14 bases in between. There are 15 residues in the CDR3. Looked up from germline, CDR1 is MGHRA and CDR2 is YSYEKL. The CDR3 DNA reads TGCGCCAGCAGCCAAGATCCTGGAACAGGGAATACGCAGTATTTT. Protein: CASSQDPGTGNTQYF.

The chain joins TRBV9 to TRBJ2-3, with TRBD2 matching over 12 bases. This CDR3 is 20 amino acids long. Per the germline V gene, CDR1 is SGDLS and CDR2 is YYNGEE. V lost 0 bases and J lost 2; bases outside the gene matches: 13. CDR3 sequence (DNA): TGTGCCAGCAGCGTAGCGACTAGCGGGGGCCAAAAATCCTCCACAGATACGCAGTATTTT. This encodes CASSVATSGGQKSSTDTQYF.

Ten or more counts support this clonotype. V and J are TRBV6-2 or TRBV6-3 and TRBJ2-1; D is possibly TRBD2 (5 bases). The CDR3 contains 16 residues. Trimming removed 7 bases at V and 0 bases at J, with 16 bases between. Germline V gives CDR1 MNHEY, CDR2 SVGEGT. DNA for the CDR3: TGTGCCAGCACCTCCGGCCGGGCGGGCTCCTACAATGAGCAGTTCTTC. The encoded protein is CASTSGRAGSYNEQFF.

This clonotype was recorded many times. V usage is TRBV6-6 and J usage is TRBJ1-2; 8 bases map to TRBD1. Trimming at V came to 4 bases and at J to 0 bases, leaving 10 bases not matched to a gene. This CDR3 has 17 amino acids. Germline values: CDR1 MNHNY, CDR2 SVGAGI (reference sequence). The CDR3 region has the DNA TGTGCCAGCAGTTCCCATCAGACAGGGGACGCTAACTATGGCTACACCTTC. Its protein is CASSSHQTGDANYGYTF.